One TCR beta chain is described in this entry. The data derive from a study of blood T cell repertoires in COVID-19. Looking at the study overall: Samples of COVID-19 (acute and convalescent) were obtained from the United States, Italy and Spain. PBMCs, B-cell-depleted T cells, or T cells were the source of the cDNA or gDNA that made up the material.

Participants came from about 24 US areas, aged roughly 18 to 90 years. Clinical histories supplied by participants themselves formed the basis of cohort assignment. This CDR3 comprises 17 residues. Trimming pared 1 base from V and 0 bases from J, leaving 12 bases between. CDR1 is MGHDK and CDR2 is SYGVNS in the germline V gene. Sequencing used immunoSEQ multiplex PCR; TCRdb keeps in-frame clones, though not all of them. The sample shows 300,000 to 350,000 clones, about 90% of them seen only once. The sequenced sample was PBMCs or T cells enriched from blood (not recorded which). This clonotype originated in a man aged 25 to 45 who had recovered from COVID-19. The chain links TRBV25-1 to TRBJ1-4; tentatively, D is TRBD1 (5 bases). The CDR3 bases are TGTGCCAGCAGTGAATGGGGCAGGATTTCAACTAATGAAAAACTGTTTTTT. Encoded protein: CASSEWGRISTNEKLFF.